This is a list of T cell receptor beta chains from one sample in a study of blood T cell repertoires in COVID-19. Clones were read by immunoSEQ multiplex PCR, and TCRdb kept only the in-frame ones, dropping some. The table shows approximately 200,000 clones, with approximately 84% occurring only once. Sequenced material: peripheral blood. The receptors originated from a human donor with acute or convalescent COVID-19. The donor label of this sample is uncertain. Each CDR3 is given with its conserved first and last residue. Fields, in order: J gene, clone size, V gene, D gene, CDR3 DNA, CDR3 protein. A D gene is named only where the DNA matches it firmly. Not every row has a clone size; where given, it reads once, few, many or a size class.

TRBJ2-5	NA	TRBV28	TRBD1	TGTGCCAGCAGTTCGACAGGGGGCCAAGAGACCCAGTACTTC	CASSSTGGQETQYF
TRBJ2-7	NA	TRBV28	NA	TGTGCCAGCAAACGCCGGGACACGTTCTACGAGCAGTACTTC	CASKRRDTFYEQYF
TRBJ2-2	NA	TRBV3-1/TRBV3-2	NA	TGTGCCAGCAGCCGGGACACCACCGGGGAGCTGTTTTTT	CASSRDTTGELFF
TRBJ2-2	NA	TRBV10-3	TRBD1	TGTGCCATCGGGGACAGGGCGAACACCGGGGAGCTGTTTTTT	CAIGDRANTGELFF
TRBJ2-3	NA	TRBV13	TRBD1	TGTGCCAGCAGCTTAGCGCGGACAGGGGAAGCAGATACGCAGTATTTT	CASSLARTGEADTQYF
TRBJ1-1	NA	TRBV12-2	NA	TGTGCAAGTCGCTTAGTAGGTAGATCCGTGGGCGCTGAAGCTTTCTTT	CASRLVGRSVGAEAFF
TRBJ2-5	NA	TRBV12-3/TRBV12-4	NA	TGTGCCAGCAGTTTAGTAGTAGAGACCCAGTACTTC	CASSLVVETQYF
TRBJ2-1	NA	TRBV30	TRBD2	TGTGCCTGGAGTGCGCTAGCGGGAGCCACTAATGAGCAGTTCTTC	CAWSALAGATNEQFF
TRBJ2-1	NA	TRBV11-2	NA	TGTGCCAGCAGCTCGGAATACTCCTTAGCGGCCCAACATGAGCAGTTCTTC	CASSSEYSLAAQHEQFF
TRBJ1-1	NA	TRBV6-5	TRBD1	TGTGCCAGCAGCACCCGGGACAGATGGGCTGAAGCTTTCTTT	CASSTRDRWAEAFF
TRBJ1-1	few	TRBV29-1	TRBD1	TGCAGCGTCACTCAGGGGGCCGGTGAAGCTTTCTTT	CSVTQGAGEAFF
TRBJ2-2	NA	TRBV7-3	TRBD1	TGTGCCAGCAGCGGGACAGGGAACACCGGGGAGCTGTTTTTT	CASSGTGNTGELFF
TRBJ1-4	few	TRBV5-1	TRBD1	TGCGCCAGCAGCTCGACAGGGACAAGAGGTGAAAAACTGTTTTTT	CASSSTGTRGEKLFF
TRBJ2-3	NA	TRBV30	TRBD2	TGTGCCTGGAGTGGAGCGGGAGACAACACAGATACGCAGTATTTT	CAWSGAGDNTDTQYF
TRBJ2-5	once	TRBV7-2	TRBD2	TGTGCCAGCAGCTTCACTAGCGGGCAAGAGACCCAGTACTTC	CASSFTSGQETQYF
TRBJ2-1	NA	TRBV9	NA	TGTGCCAGCAGCGTGGCTGCGGGTTTATACAATGAGCAGTTCTTC	CASSVAAGLYNEQFF
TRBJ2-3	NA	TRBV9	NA	TGTGCCAGCAGCGTCAGGGGCGGAGATACGCAGTATTTT	CASSVRGGDTQYF
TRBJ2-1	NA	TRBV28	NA	TGTGCCAGCAGTAGTTACCCCGGTCCGGGGCAGTTCTTC	CASSSYPGPGQFF
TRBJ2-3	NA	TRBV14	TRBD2	TGTGCCAGCATGCCGACTAGCGGGAGGAGAACAGATACGCAGTATTTT	CASMPTSGRRTDTQYF
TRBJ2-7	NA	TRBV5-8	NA	TGTGCCAGCAGCCCCAGGGGGACTTCCTACGAGCAGTACTTC	CASSPRGTSYEQYF
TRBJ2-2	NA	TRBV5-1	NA	TGCGCCAGCAGCTTAGAAGGGGTAACCAAGACCGGGGAGCTGTTTTTT	CASSLEGVTKTGELFF
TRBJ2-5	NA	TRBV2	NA	TGTGCCAGCAGTGAAACCCGAGGCCGGGACATAACGTACCAAGAGACCCAGTACTTC	CASSETRGRDITYQETQYF
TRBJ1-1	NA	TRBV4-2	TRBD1	TGTGCCAGCAGCCAATACCAGGGGGCCGGGGTGGGAACTGAAGCTTTCTTT	CASSQYQGAGVGTEAFF
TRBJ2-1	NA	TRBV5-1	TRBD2	TGCGCCAGCAGTGAACTAGCGGGGGACAATGAGCAGTTCTTC	CASSELAGDNEQFF
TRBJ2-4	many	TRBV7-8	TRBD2	TGTGCCAGCAGCCCCGGGGGGGGAAACATTCAGTACTTC	CASSPGGGNIQYF
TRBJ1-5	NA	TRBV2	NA	TGTGCCAGCAGTCAGGGGCAGGGTCAGCCCCAGCATTTT	CASSQGQGQPQHF
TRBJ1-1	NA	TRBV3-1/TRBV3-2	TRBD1	TGTGCCAGCAGCTACGGGACAGAATCGAACACTGAAGCTTTCTTT	CASSYGTESNTEAFF
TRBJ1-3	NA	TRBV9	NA	TGTGCCAGCAGCCCCTTGGGGGCTAACACCATATATTTT	CASSPLGANTIYF
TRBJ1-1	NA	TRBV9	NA	TGTGCCAGCAGCGTAGAGGTCCAGGGTTGGACTGAAGCTTTCTTT	CASSVEVQGWTEAFF
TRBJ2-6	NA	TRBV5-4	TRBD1	TGTGCCAGCAGCCCCCGACAGGGGGCCGGGGCCAACGTCCTGACTTTC	CASSPRQGAGANVLTF
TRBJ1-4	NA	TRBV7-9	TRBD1	TGTGCCAGCAGCGACAGGGGCAATGAAAAACTGTTTTTT	CASSDRGNEKLFF
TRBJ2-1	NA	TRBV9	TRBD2	TGTGCCAGCAGCCCCCGACTAGCGGGAGGGCCAAATGAGCAGTTCTTC	CASSPRLAGGPNEQFF
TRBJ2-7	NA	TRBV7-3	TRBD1	TGTGCCAGCAGCTTAACCAGTGGACAGGGATACTCCTACGAGCAGTACTTC	CASSLTSGQGYSYEQYF
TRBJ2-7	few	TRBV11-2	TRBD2	TGTGCCAGCAGCTCAGCGGGCGGGAGGTTCTCCTACGAGCAGTACTTC	CASSSAGGRFSYEQYF
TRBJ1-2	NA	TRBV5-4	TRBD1	TGTGCCAGCAGCCGGGACAGGGAGGGGCATGGCTACACCTTC	CASSRDREGHGYTF
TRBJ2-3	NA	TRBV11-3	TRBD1	TGTGCCACCGAGGGACAGGATAGCACAGATACGCAGTATTTT	CATEGQDSTDTQYF
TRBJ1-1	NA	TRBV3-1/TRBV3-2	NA	TGTGCCAGCAGCCAAGATTACCAGGGGAAGGCTTTCTTT	CASSQDYQGKAFF
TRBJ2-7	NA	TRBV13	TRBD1	TGTGCCAGCTCCCGGGACAGGGGGCGCGAGCAGTACTTC	CASSRDRGREQYF
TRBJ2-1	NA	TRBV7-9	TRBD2	TGTGCCAGCAGCACAATGCTAGCGGGAGCCACCAATGAGCAGTTCTTC	CASSTMLAGATNEQFF
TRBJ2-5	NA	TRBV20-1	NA	TGCAGTGCTTACAGGGCAGAGACCCAGTACTTC	CSAYRAETQYF
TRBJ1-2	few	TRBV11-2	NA	TGTGCCAGCACCCCGGCCTCGGGGAGCTACACCTTC	CASTPASGSYTF
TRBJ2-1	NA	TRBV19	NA	TGTGCCAGTAGTACAAACGGGGACTCGATTGGGCGCAATGAGCAGTTCTTC	CASSTNGDSIGRNEQFF
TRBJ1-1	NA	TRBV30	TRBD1	TGTGCCTGGAGTGTACAGGGGGCCCTTGAAGCTTTCTTT	CAWSVQGALEAFF
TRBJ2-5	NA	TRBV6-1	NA	TGTGCCAGCAGTGCCCGTTCGGCCGGGACTGGCTTGTTAGACACCCAGTACTTC	CASSARSAGTGLLDTQYF
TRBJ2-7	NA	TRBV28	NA	TGTGCCATCTCTGGCGCTAGCAAATACTACGAGCAGTACTTC	CAISGASKYYEQYF
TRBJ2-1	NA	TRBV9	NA	TGTGCCAGCAGCGTCTCGGACTCGAGCAATGAGCAGTTCTTC	CASSVSDSSNEQFF
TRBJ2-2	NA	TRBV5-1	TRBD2	TGCGCCAGCAGCTTGTTAGCGGGAGGAACCGGGGAGCTGTTTTTT	CASSLLAGGTGELFF
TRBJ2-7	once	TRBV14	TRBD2	TGTGCCAGCAGTCGGACTAGCCTATCCACACAGCAGTACTTC	CASSRTSLSTQQYF
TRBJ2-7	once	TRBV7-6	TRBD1	TGTGCCAGCAGCTTCCAGGACAGGGGGTCATACGAGCAGTACTTC	CASSFQDRGSYEQYF
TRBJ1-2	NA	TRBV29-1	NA	TGCAGCGGAGCGGACCCAGGGGACCCAGTGAGTGGCTACACCTTC	CSGADPGDPVSGYTF
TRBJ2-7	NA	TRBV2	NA	TGTGCCAGCAGTGTGGAGTCTCCCCTCTCCTACGAGCAGTACTTC	CASSVESPLSYEQYF
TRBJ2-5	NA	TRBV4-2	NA	TGTGCCAGCAGCCAAGCAGGGGTCCAAGAGACCCAGTACTTC	CASSQAGVQETQYF
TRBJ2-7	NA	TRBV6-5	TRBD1	TGTGCCAGCAGGCGGACAGGGGACTACGAGCAGTACTTC	CASRRTGDYEQYF
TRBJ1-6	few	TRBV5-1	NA	TGCGCCAGCAGCTTGTTCCCGCAGGGGAATTCACCCCTCCACTTT	CASSLFPQGNSPLHF
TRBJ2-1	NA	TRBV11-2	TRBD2	TGTGCCAGCAGCCCGCGAACTAGCGGGAGGAGCGATGAGCAGTTCTTC	CASSPRTSGRSDEQFF
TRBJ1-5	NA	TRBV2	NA	TGTGCCAGCAGGACCGGGACACTTAGCAATCAGCCCCAGCATTTT	CASRTGTLSNQPQHF
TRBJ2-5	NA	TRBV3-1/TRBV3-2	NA	TGTGCCAGCAGCCAAGTCGGGGGGCGAGCCCCAGAGACCCAGTACTTC	CASSQVGGRAPETQYF
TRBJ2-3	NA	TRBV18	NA	TGTGCCAGCTCACAACGACAGGTCAGCACAGATACGCAGTATTTT	CASSQRQVSTDTQYF
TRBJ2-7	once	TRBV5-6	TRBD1	TGTGCCAGCAGCCGGGACAGGGGCTACGAGCAGTACTTC	CASSRDRGYEQYF